This TCR beta chain was documented in a study of shared clonotypes between healthy human individuals. Using immunoSEQ multiplex PCR, the repertoire was profiled, and TCRdb retains in-frame clones only, with some absent. The sample gives about 1.5 million clones, 95% to 99% of which show up once; approximately 0.45% is in the top ten. The CD4+ fraction was divided into a CD45RA+ naive subset and a CD45RA-negative memory subset. Per the germline V gene, CDR1 is MDHEN and CDR2 is SYDVKM. The CDR3 loop spans 18 amino acids. The V and J ends lost 5 bases and 3 bases respectively, with 26 bases between them.

The chain recombines TRBV28 with TRBJ2-7; a weak D match, TRBD2 (6 bases). The origin of this receptor is a man aged 30-40 years in good health. Sequences were obtained from naive CD4+ T cells sorted from blood. Subset denoted: CD45RA+ positively selected. The CDR3 sequence is CASSTQMTGVGTFYEQYF. The CDR3 DNA follows: TGTGCCAGCAGTACCCAAATGACGGGGGTCGGCACTTTCTACGAGCAGTACTTC.